Sequencing of this T cell receptor beta chain was carried out in a study of CXCR3-negative and CXCR3-positive naive CD8 T cells. Details on this clonotype: Its antigen is as yet unknown.

This CDR3 contains 15 residues. Germline V gene lookup returns CDR1 LNHNV and CDR2 YYDKDF (reference sequence). UMI-labeled 5' RACE yielded the TRB cDNA libraries. From its re-call of the 5' RACE reads, TCRdb lists each CDR3 protein once, without DNA. The sample totals approximately 88,000 distinct CDR3 sequences. The study's findings and limits: Relative to CXCR3-negative naive cells, CXCR3-positive naive cells had more hydrophobic TRB CDR3s.

CD45RO-CCR7+CD27+CD95- characterized naive CD8+ T cells. This chain uses TRBV15 with TRBJ2-7; TCRdb outputs TRBD1, but without DNA this stays unchecked. The sequence was collected from a human donor in good health. Some clones in this sample may be carry-over from other donors' samples. Specimen: naive CXCR3+ CD8+ T cells from blood. This sample's subset: CD45RO-CCR7+CD27+CD95- naive CD8+ T cells expressing CXCR3 (TNR3+). CDR3 amino acids: CATSNRRDRLHEQYF.